This record covers a single TCR beta chain. What it recognizes is unknown. Trimming removed 5 bases at V and 1 base at J, with 9 bases between. This CDR3 has 15 residues. From germline, CDR1 is MNHEY and CDR2 SVGAGI. 13 Jbeta primers and 60 Vbeta primers were used for the PCR. Generated by immunoSEQ multiplex PCR, the TCRdb table keeps only in-frame clones and is missing some. The table includes roughly 160,000 clones, approximately 78% detected once. The data are from a study of cytomegalovirus exposure and HLA in healthy donors. Study findings and constraints: Among TCR beta chains, those listed as cytomegalovirus-associated numbered around 180. The authors judged a highly shared variant cluster likely a sequencing artifact.

The genes are TRBV6-5 and TRBJ2-6, with no clear D. Sequenced: PBMCs. This sequence originates from a male donor in good health and CMV-seropositive. CDR3 DNA: TGTGCCAGCAGTCTAACTCGGTCTGGGGCCAACGTCCTGACTTTC. This sequence encodes CASSLTRSGANVLTF.